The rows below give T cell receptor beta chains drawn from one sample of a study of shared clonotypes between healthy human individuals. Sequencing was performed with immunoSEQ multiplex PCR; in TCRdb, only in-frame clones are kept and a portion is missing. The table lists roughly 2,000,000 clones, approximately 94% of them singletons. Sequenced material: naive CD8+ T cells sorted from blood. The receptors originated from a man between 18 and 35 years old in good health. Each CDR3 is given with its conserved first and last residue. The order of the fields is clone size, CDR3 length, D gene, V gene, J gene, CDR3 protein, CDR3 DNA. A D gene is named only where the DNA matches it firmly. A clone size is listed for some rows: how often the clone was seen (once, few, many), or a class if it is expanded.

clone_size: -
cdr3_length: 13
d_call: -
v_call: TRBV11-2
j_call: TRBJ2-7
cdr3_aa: CASSLDPIYEQYF
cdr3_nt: TGTGCCAGCAGCTTAGATCCGATTTACGAGCAGTACTTC

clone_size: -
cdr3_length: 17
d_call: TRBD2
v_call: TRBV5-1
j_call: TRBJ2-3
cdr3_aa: CASSLDWRTSLTDTQYF
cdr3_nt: TGCGCCAGCAGCTTGGATTGGAGGACTAGCCTCACAGATACGCAGTATTTT

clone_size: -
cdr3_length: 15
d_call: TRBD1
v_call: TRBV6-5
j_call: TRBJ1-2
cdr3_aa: CASSYSGQGADGYTF
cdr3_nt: TGTGCCAGCAGTTACTCGGGACAGGGGGCAGATGGCTACACCTTC

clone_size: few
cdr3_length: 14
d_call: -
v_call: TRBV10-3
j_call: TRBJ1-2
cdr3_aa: CATLRAPEDYGYTF
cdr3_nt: TGTGCCACCCTCCGGGCCCCGGAGGACTATGGCTACACCTTC

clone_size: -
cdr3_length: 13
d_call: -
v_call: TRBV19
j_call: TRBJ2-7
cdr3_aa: CASSLTSAYEQYF
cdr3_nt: TGTGCCAGTAGTTTAACGTCAGCCTACGAGCAGTACTTC

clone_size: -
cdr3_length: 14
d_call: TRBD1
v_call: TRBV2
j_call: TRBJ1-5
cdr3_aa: CASSLTGEAQPQHF
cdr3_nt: TGTGCCAGCAGTTTGACAGGGGAGGCTCAGCCCCAGCATTTT

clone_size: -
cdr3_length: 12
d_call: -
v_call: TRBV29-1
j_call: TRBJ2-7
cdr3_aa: CSVRTPSYEQYF
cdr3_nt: TGCAGCGTCCGGACACCCTCCTACGAGCAGTACTTC

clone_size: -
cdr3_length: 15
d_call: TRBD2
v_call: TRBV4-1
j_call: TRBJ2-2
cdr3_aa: CASSHPGGVTGELFF
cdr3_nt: TGCGCCAGCAGCCACCCCGGGGGGGTCACCGGGGAGCTGTTTTTT

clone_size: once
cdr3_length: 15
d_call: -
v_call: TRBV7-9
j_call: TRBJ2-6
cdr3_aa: CASSGTGSGANVLTF
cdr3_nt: TGTGCCAGCAGCGGCACAGGGTCTGGGGCCAACGTCCTGACTTTC

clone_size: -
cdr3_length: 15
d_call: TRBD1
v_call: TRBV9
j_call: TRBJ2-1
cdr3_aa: CASSARDREYNEQFF
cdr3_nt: TGTGCCAGCAGCGCACGGGACAGGGAGTACAATGAGCAGTTCTTC

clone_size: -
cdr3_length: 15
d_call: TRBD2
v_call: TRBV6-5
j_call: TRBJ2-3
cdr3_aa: CASSGLAGVGDTQYF
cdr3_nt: TGTGCCAGCAGCGGACTAGCGGGGGTGGGAGATACGCAGTATTTT

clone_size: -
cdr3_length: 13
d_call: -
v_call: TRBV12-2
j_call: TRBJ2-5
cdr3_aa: CASRLVLLETQYF
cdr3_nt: TGTGCAAGTCGCTTAGTCCTTTTGGAGACCCAGTACTTC

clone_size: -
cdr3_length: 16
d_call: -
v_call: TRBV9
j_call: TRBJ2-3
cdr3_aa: CASSSRMGDVGDTQYF
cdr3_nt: TGTGCCAGCAGCTCCCGGATGGGGGACGTGGGAGATACGCAGTATTTT

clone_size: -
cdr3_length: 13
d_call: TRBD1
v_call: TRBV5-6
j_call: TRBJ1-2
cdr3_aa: CASSYTGAYGYTF
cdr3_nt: TGTGCCAGCAGCTACACAGGGGCCTATGGCTACACCTTC

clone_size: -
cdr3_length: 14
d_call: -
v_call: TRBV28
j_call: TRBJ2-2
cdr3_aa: CASSPGLIAGELFF
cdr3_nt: TGTGCCAGCAGTCCAGGATTGATAGCCGGGGAGCTGTTTTTT

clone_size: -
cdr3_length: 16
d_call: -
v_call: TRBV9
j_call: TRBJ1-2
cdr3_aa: CASSVSGGVLNYGYTF
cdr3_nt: TGTGCCAGCAGCGTAAGCGGGGGGGTCCTTAACTATGGCTACACCTTC

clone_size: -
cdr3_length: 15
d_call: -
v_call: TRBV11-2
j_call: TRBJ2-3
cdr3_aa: CASSLVGPAADTQYF
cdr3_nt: TGTGCCAGCAGCTTAGTCGGACCGGCGGCAGATACGCAGTATTTT